This paragraph covers one TCR beta chain sequence. The assay used was immunoSEQ (version v3.0), run at survey level. TCRdb keeps only in-frame clones here, not all; method: immunoSEQ multiplex PCR. The table lists 15,000 to 20,000 clones, about 88% of them singletons. Germline loops: CDR1 SGHDT, CDR2 YYEEEE. The CDR3 length is 13 residues. V was clipped by 7 bases and J by 6 bases, with 16 bases between them. This sample is drawn from a study of long-term antiretroviral therapy in people with HIV. Held in samples before DNA extraction were 1-10 million cryopreserved PBMC. Sequencing was performed on unsorted PBMCs, taken 0.1 years after starting antiretroviral therapy. The chain uses TRBV5-6 and TRBJ1-1; weak D call: TRBD1 (5 bases). This receptor was identified in a man between 18 and 29 years old with HIV. The CDR3 DNA reads TGTGCCAGCTCCTGGGGCAGGGCTCCTGAAGCTTTCTTT. Encoded protein: CASSWGRAPEAFF.